The text below deals with one T cell receptor beta chain. This clonotype showed up just a few times. Its antigen specificity is not known. Per-base qualities were not stored, and no clone one base away is much larger. Libraries of naive CD8 T cells were generated from roughly 21,000 to 960,000 sorted cells, with 10%, 30% or 50% of the purified RNA used. Naive CD8 T cells, defined as CD8+CD4-CCR7+CD45RA+, were FACS-sorted into RLT Plus buffer on a BD FACSAria II. To test detection sensitivity, Jurkat RNA equal to around 10 TCR copies was added to samples of about 17,000-1,100,000 naive CD8 T cells. Enrichment of CD8 T cells was performed with RosetteSep CD8+ T Cell Enrichment Cocktail and Ficoll-Paque, after which ACK red cell lysis was carried out. The data are from a study of molecular identifiers for immune sequencing clone quantification (dated by TCRdb to 2016 to 2019). In terms of the full investigation: For a replicate experiment, the RNA from either approximately 20,000 or 98,000 naive CD8 T cells was divided into five aliquots, and four of those aliquots went on to sequencing. The study was a methods study using CD8 T cells to benchmark molecular-identifier clustering-based TCR repertoire sequencing (MIDCIRS) and TCR RNA copy counting. Points the paper makes about the study in general: Spiked-in Jurkat TCR RNA equivalent to a single cell was reported to be detectable even among approximately 1 million naive CD8 T cells. Highly expanded clone sizes could be underestimated if identical TCR molecules share a barcode. Modeling gave about 3 recovered TCR RNA copies per cell versus roughly 10 by digital PCR, implying around 30% capture efficiency. In CMV-specific effector cells, over 99% of molecules were held by clones above 20 RNA copies, whereas under 1% of molecules were held by such clones in naive cells. The naive libraries included spiked-in Jurkat TCR RNA (around 10 copies' worth), and this RNA is not part of the donor repertoire. When barcode sub-clustering was omitted, TCR diversity was inflated by chimeric consensus sequences, with chimeras reaching as high as 47%.

The library was generated by PCR. Sequencing instrument: NextSeq 500. Preparation of bulk TCR libraries followed a previously described approach, with the TCR primers listed in Table S5. Purification of total RNA was performed with the Qiagen AllPrep DNA/RNA kit. Before analysis, reads from multiple sequencing runs of one library were combined. In the authors' own workflow: Reads were retained only if the reads had an exact TCR constant sequence, and the retained reads were trimmed to 150 nt and grouped according to their 12-nt molecular barcodes. Reads inside each barcode group were sub-clustered using a 15% Levenshtein threshold, and a quality-weighted consensus sequence was constructed for each RNA molecule. Non-functional sequences were excluded, and lower-count sequences lying one edit away from another sequence were also excluded. Based on fitting two negative binomial distributions, any barcode sub-cluster with under 20% of the maximum read count was discarded. TCRdb applied fastp at Q25 and MiXCR to the public reads, then kept only in-frame beta chains. Each entry merges the rows of one CDR3 protein and shows their most common DNA and genes. TCRdb's processing, not the study's, gives the V and J calls here. The sample contains a few hundred thousand distinct CDR3 sequences, over 20% of them found a single time. The top ten hold approximately 0.74% of the sample.

CDR1 and CDR2, per the germline V gene, are SGDLS and YYNGEE. The CDR3, cysteine through phenylalanine, is 14 amino acids long. The only DNA kept is the CDR3, 42 bases in frame from the first base. V and J lose 2 bases and 8 bases, and a span of 16 bases separates them. Material for sequencing was naive CD8+ T cells from blood, with Jurkat cell RNA spiked in. The sample's cell subset or site, from its label and the paper: FACS-sorted CD8+CD4-CCR7+CD45RA+ naive T cells. The V gene is TRBV9 and the J gene is TRBJ1-1; a tentative D call is TRBD1 (5 bases match). The receptor was isolated from a human donor in good health. Some libraries in this study had Jurkat cell RNA spiked in. The CDR3 corresponds to CASSVGGSGLEAFF. In nucleotides, the sequence is TGTGCCAGCAGCGTCGGGGGGTCTGGGTTAGAAGCTTTCTTT.